This paragraph reports one T cell receptor (beta chain). This entry belongs to a study of blood T cell repertoires in COVID-19. As for the study in general: PBMCs, B-cell-depleted T cells, or T cells were the source of the cDNA or gDNA that made up the material.

The CDR3 is 12 amino acids. Trimming stripped 2 bases from V and 8 bases from J, with 9 bases between. Authors' methods: Estimation of nucleated cell counts relied on the amplification of reference gene primers. Clones were read by immunoSEQ multiplex PCR, and TCRdb kept only the in-frame ones, dropping some. V and J calls and clone size are given by that table; D and trimming were obtained from the DNA. The sample includes 30,000 to 45,000 clones, roughly 90% of them seen just once. The chain recombines TRBV12-3 or TRBV12-4 with TRBJ1-2; D call uncertain. The receptor's source is a man aged 45-65 years with active COVID-19. The source material was peripheral blood. The CDR3 region is CASSLISGGYTF. CDR3 nucleotide sequence: TGTGCCAGCAGTTTAATCTCCGGGGGCTACACCTTC.